This TCR beta chain was profiled in a study of CD8 T cells in ankylosing spondylitis. Whole-study findings and limits: In reactive arthritis synovial fluid and blood, some motif variants had been reported before. What seemed typical of ankylosing spondylitis blood was a TCR beta motif built from about eight highly homologous variants.

Notes on this clonotype: Its target is not known.

V lost 7 bases and J 1 base, leaving 10 bases between the germline ends. The CDR3 loop spans 14 amino acids. Generation of TCR beta libraries employed quantitative 5'-RACE incorporating molecular barcodes. TCRdb called the 5' RACE reads again in MiXCR, with one record for every CDR3 protein. This table has 150,000 to 200,000 distinct CDR3 sequences, 9.5% to 15% appearing once. This chain connects TRBV12-3 or TRBV12-4 to TRBJ2-2; TRBD1 might be the D (5 bases). What was sequenced was blood, either unsorted or a sorted T cell fraction (not recorded which). The sequence came from a male donor with ankylosing spondylitis or in good health (not recorded which). CDR3 nucleotide sequence: TGTGCCAGCACTAGGGGCTTGAACACCGGGGAGCTGTTTTTT. Translated: CASTRGLNTGELFF.